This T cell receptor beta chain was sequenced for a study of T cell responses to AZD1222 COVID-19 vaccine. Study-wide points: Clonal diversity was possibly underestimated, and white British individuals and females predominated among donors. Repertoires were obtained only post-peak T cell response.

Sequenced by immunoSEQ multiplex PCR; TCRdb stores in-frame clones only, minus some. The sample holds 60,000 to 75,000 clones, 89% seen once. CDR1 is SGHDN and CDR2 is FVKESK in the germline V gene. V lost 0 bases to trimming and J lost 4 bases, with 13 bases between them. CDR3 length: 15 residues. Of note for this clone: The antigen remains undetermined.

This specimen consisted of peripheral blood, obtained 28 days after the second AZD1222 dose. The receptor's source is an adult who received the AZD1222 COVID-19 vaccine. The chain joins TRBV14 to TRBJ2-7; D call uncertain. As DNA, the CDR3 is TGTGCCAGCAGCCAAGATGGCGCAGCCACGTACGAGCAGTACTTC. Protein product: CASSQDGAATYEQYF.